This T cell receptor (beta chain) was recorded in a study of T cell repertoires in cytomegalovirus infection. Overall study: Selected CMV epitopes included recently identified HLA-C-restricted ones as well as well-studied HLA-B-restricted ones. Both CMV infection and a matching HLA type were indicated by public TCR beta signatures. Study results and caveats: Cumulative public TCR beta family frequency identified CMV carriers with the relevant HLA. CMV-specific TCR beta clonotypes restricted by HLA-C dominated the ex vivo response.

The CDR3 runs to 15 residues. The V segment lost 4 bases and the J segment 5 bases; nucleotides outside the gene matches: 4. Germline V gives CDR1 LNHDA, CDR2 SQIVND (reference sequence). As for this clonotype: Its target is not known.

Via MiXCR, TCRdb re-called the reads, giving one row per CDR3 protein. The sample includes hundreds of thousands of distinct CDR3 sequences, approximately 31% seen only once; the top ten take 10% to 15%. The receptor was isolated from a human donor in good health (CMV status not recorded). Some clones in this sample may be carry-over from other donors' samples. Sequenced material: cultured CD8+ T cells from PBMCs, taken from culture after CMV antigen stimulation. The rearrangement links TRBV19 to TRBJ2-3; 12 bases are a match to TRBD2. CDR3 in DNA: TGTGCCAGTAGTAGGACTAGCGGGGCCGGAGATACGCAGTATTTT. Translated: CASSRTSGAGDTQYF.